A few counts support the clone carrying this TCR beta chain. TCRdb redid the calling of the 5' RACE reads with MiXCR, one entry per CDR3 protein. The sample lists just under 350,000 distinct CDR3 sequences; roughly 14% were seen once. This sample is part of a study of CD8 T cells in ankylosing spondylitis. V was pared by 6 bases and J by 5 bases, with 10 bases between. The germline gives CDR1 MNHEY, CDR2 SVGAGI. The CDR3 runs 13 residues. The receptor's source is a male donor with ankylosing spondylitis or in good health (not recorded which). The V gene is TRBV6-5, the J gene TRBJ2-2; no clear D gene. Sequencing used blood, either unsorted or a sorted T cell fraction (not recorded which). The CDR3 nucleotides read TGTGCCAGCAGATATCGTCGGACCGGGGAGCTGTTTTTT. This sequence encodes CASRYRRTGELFF.